This TCR beta chain is from a study of lymphopenia after photon versus proton radiotherapy. Points from the study as a whole: Photon-treated patients lost naive T cells and TCR diversity; proton-treated stayed stable.

V shed 0 bases and J shed 2 bases, with 7 bases lying between them. The germline gives CDR1 SGDLS, CDR2 YYNGEE. CDR3 length equals 14 residues. Note on this clone: No antigen is known for it.

Method: immunoSEQ multiplex PCR; TCRdb's copy keeps in-frame clones and lacks some. The data hold tens of thousands of clones, with approximately 91% observed a single time. The rearrangement joins TRBV9 to TRBJ2-3; no clear D gene. This specimen consisted of peripheral blood, obtained from a patient treated with photon-based radiotherapy. The TCR comes from a woman aged 65 to 85 with pancreatic cancer. The CDR3 nucleotides are TGTGCCAGCAGCGTAGGGGTAGCCACAGATACGCAGTATTTT. This sequence encodes CASSVGVATDTQYF.